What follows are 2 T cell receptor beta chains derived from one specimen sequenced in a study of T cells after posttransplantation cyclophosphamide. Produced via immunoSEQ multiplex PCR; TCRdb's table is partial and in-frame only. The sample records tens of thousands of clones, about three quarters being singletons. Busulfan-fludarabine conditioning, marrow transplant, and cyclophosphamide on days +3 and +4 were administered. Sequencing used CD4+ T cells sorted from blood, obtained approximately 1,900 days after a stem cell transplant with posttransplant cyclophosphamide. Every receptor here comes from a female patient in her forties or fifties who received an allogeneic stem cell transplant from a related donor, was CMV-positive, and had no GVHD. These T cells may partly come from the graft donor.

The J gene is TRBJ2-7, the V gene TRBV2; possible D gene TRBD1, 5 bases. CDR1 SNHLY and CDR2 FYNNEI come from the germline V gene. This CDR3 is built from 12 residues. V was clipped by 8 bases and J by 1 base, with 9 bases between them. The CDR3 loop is CASGASSYEQYF. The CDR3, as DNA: TGTGCCAGCGGGGCGAGTTCCTACGAGCAGTACTTC.

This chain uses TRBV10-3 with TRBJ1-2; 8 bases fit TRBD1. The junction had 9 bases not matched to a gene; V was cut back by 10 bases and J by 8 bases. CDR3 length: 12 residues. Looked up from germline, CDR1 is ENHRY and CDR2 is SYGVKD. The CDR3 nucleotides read TGTGCCACCCTACAGGGGGTATGGGGCTACACCTTC. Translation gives CATLQGVWGYTF.